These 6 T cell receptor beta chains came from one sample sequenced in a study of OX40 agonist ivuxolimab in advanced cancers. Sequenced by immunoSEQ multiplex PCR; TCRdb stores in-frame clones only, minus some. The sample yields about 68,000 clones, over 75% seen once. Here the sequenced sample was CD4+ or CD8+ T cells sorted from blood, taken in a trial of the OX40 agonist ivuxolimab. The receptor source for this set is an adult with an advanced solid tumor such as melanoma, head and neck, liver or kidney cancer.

The CDR3 reads CASSLRLAGYTGELFF. In DNA form, the CDR3 reads TGTGCCAGCAGTTTAAGGCTAGCGGGGTACACCGGGGAGCTGTTTTTT. The chain combines TRBV28 with TRBJ2-2, with 9 bases identical to TRBD2. Germline V gives CDR1 MDHEN, CDR2 SYDVKM. This CDR3 contains 16 residues. V shed 2 bases and J 3 bases; nucleotides not matched to a gene: 4.

DNA for the CDR3: TGTGCCAGCAGTTCGACAGGGGATGGCTACACCTTC. This sequence encodes CASSSTGDGYTF. This chain joins TRBV28 and TRBJ1-2; 8 bases map to TRBD1. Germline values: CDR1 MDHEN, CDR2 SYDVKM. V gave up 4 bases and J gave up 6 bases; unmatched junction bases: 1. The CDR3 contains 12 residues.

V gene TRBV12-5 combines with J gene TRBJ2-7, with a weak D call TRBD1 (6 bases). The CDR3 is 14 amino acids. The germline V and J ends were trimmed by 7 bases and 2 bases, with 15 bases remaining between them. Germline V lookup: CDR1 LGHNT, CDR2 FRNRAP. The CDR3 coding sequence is TGTGCTAGTGCCCAACAGGGTTCCCCCTACGAGCAGTACTTC. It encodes CASAQQGSPYEQYF. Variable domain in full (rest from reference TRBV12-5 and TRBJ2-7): DARVTQTPRHKVTEMGQEVTMRCQPILGHNTVFWYRQTMMQGLELLAYFRNRAPLDDSGMPKDRFSAEMPDATLATLKIQPSEPRDSAVYFCASAQQGSPYEQYFGPGTRLTVT.

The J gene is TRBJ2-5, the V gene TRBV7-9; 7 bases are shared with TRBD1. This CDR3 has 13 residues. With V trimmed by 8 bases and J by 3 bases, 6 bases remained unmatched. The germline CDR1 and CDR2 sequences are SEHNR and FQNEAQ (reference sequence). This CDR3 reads CASRRGQEETQYF. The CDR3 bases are TGTGCCAGCCGACGTGGACAGGAAGAGACCCAGTACTTC.

CDR3 DNA: TGTGCCAGCAGCTTAGGGGGCCCGACAGGGGGCTGGACTGAAGCTTTCTTT. Translated: CASSLGGPTGGWTEAFF. This chain uses TRBV13 with TRBJ1-1, with 10 nucleotides matching TRBD1. Trimming removed 0 bases from V and 5 bases from J; junction bases left unmatched: 9. CDR1 PRHDT and CDR2 FYEKMQ come from the germline V gene (reference sequence). The CDR3 totals 17 residues.

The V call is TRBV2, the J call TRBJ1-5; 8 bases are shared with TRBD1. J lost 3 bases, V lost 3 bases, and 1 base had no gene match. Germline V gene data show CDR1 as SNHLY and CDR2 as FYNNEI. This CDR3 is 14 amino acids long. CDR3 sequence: CASSETGANQPQHF. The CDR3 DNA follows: TGTGCCAGCAGTGAGACAGGGGCCAATCAGCCCCAGCATTTT.